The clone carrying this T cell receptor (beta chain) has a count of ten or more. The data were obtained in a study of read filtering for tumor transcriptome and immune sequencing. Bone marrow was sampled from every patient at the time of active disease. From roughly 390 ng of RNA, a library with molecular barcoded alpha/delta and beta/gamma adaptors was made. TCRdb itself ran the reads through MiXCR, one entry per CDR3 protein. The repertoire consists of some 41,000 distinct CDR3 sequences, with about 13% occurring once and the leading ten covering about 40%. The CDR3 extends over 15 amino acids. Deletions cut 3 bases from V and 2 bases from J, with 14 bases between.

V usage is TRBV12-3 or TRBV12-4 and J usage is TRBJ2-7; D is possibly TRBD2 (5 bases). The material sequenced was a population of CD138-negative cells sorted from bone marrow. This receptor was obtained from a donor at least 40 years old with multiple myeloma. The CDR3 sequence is CASSFDATGTYEQYF. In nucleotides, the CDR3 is TGTGCCAGCAGTTTCGACGCGACGGGGACCTACGAGCAGTACTTC.